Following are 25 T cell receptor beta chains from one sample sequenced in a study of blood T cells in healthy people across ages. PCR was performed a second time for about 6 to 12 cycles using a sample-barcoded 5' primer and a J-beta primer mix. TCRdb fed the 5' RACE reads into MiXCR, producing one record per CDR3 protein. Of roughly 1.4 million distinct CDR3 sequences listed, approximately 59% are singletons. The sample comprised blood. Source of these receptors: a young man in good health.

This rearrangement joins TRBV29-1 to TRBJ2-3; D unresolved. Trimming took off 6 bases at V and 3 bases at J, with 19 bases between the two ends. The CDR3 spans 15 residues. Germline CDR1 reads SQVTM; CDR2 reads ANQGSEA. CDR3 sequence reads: CSVGVERARTDTQYF. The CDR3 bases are TGCAGCGTCGGCGTGGAAAGGGCGAGAACAGATACGCAGTATTTT.

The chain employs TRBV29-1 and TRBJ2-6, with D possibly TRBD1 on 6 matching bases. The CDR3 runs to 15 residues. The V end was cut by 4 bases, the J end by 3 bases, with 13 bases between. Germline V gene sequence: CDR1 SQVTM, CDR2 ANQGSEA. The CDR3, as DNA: TGCAGCGTTGTCGGACAGACCATTGGGGCCAACGTCCTGACTTTC. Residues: CSVVGQTIGANVLTF.

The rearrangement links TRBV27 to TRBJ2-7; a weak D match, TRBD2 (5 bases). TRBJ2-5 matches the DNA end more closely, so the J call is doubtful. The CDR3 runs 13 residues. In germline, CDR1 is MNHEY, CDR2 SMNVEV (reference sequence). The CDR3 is CASSDPRRETQYF. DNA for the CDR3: TGTGCCAGCAGTGATCCACGGAGGGAGACCCAGTACTTC.

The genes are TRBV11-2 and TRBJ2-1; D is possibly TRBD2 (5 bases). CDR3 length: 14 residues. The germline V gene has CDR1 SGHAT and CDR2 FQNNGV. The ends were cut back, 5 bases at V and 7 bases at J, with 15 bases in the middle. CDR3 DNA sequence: TGTGCCAGCAGCCCCCCGGGGAGTCTGAATGAGCAGTTCTTC. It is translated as CASSPPGSLNEQFF.

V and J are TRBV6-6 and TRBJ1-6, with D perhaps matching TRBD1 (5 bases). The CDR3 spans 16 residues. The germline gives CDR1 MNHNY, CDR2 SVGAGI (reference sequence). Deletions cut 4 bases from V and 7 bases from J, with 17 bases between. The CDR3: CASSSDQGAQNSPLHF. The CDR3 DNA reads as TGTGCCAGCAGTTCCGACCAGGGCGCGCAGAATTCACCCCTCCACTTT.

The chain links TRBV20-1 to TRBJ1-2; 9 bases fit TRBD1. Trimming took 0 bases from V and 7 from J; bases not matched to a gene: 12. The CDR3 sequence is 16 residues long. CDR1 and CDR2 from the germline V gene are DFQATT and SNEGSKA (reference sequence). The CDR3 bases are TGCAGTGCTAGAGATAAAACCGGGACAGGGAGTGTTGGCTACACCTTC. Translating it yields CSARDKTGTGSVGYTF.

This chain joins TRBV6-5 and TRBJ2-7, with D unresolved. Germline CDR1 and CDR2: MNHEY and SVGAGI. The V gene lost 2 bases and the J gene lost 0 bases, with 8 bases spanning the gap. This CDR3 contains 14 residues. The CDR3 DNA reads TGTGCCAGCAGTTACAACGCGGCCTCCTACGAGCAGTACTTC. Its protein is CASSYNAASYEQYF.

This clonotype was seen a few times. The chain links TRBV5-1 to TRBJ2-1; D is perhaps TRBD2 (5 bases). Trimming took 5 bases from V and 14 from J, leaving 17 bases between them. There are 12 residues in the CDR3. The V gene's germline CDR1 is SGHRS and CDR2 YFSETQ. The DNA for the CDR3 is TGCGCCAGCAGGAGGAACGAGGGCCCGGAGTTCTTC. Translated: CASRRNEGPEFF.

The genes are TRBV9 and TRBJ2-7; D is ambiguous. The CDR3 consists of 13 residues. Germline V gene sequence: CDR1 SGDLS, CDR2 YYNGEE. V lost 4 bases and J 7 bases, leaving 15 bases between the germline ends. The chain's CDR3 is CASSPSSQREQYF. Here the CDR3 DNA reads TGTGCCAGCAGCCCCTCCTCCCAACGTGAGCAGTACTTC. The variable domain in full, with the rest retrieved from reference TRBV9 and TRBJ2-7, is DSGVTQTPKHLITATGQRVTLRCSPRSGDLSVYWYQQSLDQGLQFLIQYYNGEERAKGNILERFSAQQFPDLHSELNLSSLELGDSALYFCASSPSSQREQYFGPGTRLTVT.

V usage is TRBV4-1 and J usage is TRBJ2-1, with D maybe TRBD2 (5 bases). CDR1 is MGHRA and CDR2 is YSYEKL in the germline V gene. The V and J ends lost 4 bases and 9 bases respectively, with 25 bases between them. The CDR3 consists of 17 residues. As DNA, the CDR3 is TGCGCCAGCAGCCGACTTCCTCGGGGAGTAAGTTTCGGTGAGCAGTTCTTC. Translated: CASSRLPRGVSFGEQFF.

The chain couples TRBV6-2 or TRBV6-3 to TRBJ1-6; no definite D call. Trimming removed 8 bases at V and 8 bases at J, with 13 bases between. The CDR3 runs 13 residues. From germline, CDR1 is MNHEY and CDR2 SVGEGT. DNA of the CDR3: TGTGCCAGCGATGGCGGCTACGATTCACCCCTCCACTTT. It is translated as CASDGGYDSPLHF.

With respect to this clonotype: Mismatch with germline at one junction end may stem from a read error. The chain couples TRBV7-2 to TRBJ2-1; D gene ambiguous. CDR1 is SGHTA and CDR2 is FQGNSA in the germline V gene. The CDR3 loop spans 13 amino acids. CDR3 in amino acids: CASSVAPYNEQFF. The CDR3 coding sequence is TGTGCCAGCAGCGTAGCACCCTACAATGAGCAGTTCTTC.

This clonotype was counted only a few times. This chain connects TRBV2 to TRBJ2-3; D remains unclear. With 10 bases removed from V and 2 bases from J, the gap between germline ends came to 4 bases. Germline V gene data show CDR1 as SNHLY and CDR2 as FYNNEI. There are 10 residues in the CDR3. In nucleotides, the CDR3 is TGTGCCACCCTCACAGATACGCAGTATTTT. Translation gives CATLTDTQYF.

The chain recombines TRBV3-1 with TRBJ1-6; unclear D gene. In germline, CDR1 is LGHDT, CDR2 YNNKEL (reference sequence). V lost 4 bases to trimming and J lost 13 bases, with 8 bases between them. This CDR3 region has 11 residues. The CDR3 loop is CASSLLIPLHF. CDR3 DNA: TGTGCCAGCAGCCTGCTAATCCCCCTCCACTTT.

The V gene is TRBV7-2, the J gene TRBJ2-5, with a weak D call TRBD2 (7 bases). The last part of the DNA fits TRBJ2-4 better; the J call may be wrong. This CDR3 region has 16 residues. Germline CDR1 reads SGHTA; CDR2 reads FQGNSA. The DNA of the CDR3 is TGTGCCAGCAGCTTAGTCGGGGGGCGGGCCAAAAACATTCAGTACTTC. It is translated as CASSLVGGRAKNIQYF.

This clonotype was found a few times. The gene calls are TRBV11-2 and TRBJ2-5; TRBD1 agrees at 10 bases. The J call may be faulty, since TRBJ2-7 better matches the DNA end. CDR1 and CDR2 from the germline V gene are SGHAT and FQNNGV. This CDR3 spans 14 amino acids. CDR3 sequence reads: CASSQKTGGHEQYF. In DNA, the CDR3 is TGTGCCAGCAGCCAAAAGACAGGGGGCCACGAGCAGTACTTC.

The CDR3 sequence: CASSLDTGKWIEQFF. For the CDR3, the DNA is TGTGCCAGCAGCTTAGATACAGGGAAATGGATTGAGCAGTTCTTC. The V and J genes are TRBV7-9 and TRBJ2-1, with D maybe TRBD1 (6 bases). Trimming removed 1 base from V and 9 bases from J, with 16 bases in between. Germline-derived CDR1 and CDR2 are SEHNR and FQNEAQ (reference sequence). The CDR3 totals 15 residues.

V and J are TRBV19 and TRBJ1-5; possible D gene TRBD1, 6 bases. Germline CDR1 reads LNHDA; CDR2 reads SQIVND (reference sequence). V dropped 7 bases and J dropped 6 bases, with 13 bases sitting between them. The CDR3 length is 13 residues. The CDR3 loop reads CASTRGLGQPQHF. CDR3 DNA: TGTGCCAGTACTCGGGGGCTAGGTCAGCCCCAGCATTTT.

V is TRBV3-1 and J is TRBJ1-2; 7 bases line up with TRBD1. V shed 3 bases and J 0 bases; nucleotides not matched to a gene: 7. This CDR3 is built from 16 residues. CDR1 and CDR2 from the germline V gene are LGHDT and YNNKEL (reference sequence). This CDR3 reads CASSHWDSSANYGYTF. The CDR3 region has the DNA TGTGCCAGCAGCCATTGGGACAGCTCAGCTAACTATGGCTACACCTTC.

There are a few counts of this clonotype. The CDR3 region has the DNA TGTGCCAGCAGCTTGGGCCCAGGGGTCGCCTACGAGCAGTACTTC. This sequence encodes CASSLGPGVAYEQYF. The chain joins TRBV5-6 to TRBJ2-7; perhaps TRBD1 as D (6 bases). Trimming took 0 bases from V and 2 from J, leaving 12 bases between them. Germline V gene data show CDR1 as SGHDT and CDR2 as YYEEEE. The CDR3 sequence is 15 residues long. Filled out from reference TRBV5-6 and TRBJ2-7, the complete variable domain reads DAGVTQSPTHLIKTRGQQVTLRCSPKSGHDTVSWYQQALGQGPQFIFQYYEEEERQRGNFPDRFSGHQFPNYSSELNVNALLLGDSALYLCASSLGPGVAYEQYFGPGTRLTVT.

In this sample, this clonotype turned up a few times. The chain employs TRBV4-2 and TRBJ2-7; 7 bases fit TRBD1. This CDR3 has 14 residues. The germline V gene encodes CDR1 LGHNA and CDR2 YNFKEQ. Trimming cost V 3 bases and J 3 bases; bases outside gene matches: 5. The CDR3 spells CASSHDRAYYEQYF. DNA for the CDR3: TGTGCCAGCAGCCACGACAGGGCCTACTACGAGCAGTACTTC.

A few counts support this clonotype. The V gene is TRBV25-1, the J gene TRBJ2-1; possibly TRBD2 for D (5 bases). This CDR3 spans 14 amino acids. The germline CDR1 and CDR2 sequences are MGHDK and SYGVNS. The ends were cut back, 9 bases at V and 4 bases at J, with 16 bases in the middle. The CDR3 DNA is TGTGCCAGTAGCCAAGAGGGCTATTACAATGAGCAGTTCTTC. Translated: CASSQEGYYNEQFF.

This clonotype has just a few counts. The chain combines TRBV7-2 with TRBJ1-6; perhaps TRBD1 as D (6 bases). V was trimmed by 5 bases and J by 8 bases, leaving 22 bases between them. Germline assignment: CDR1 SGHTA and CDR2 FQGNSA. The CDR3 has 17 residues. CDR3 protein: CASSRAWSGVGDSPLHF. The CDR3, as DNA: TGTGCCAGCAGCCGGGCGTGGTCAGGGGTCGGGGATTCACCCCTCCACTTT. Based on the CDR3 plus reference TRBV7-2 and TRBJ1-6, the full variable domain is GAGVSQSPSNKVTEKGKDVELRCDPISGHTALYWYRQSLGQGLEFLIYFQGNSAPDKSGLPSDRFSAERTGGSVSTLTIQRTQQEDSAVYLCASSRAWSGVGDSPLHFGNGTRLTVT.

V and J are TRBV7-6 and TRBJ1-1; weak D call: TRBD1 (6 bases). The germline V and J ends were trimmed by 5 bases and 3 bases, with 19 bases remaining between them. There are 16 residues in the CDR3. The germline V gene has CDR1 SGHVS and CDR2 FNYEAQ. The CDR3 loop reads CASSPSQGIGYTEAFF. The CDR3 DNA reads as TGTGCCAGCAGCCCGAGTCAGGGGATTGGGTACACTGAAGCTTTCTTT.

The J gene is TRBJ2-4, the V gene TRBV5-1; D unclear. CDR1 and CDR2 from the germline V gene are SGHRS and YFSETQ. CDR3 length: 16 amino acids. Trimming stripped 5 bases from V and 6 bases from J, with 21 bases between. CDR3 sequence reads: CASRPDPRTWGNIQYF. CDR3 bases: TGCGCCAGCAGGCCTGACCCTCGAACCTGGGGAAACATTCAGTACTTC. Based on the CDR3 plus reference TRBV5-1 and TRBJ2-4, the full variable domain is KAGVTQTPRYLIKTRGQQVTLSCSPISGHRSVSWYQQTPGQGLQFLFEYFSETQRNKGNFPGRFSGRQFSNSRSEMNVSTLELGDSALYLCASRPDPRTWGNIQYFGAGTRLSVL.